This TCR beta chain came from a study of siplizumab effects on memory and regulatory T cells. General study results and limits: Alloreactive sequences whose origin lay in unstimulated CD4+ memory cells were significantly reduced by siplizumab.

As for this clone: Its antigen is currently unknown.

This CDR3 has 14 amino acids. Trimming shortened V by 5 bases and J by 0 bases, and 9 bases separated the two germline ends. Germline V gives CDR1 LNHDA, CDR2 SQIVND (reference sequence). Around 91,000 TCR templates underwent assay in every sample. Sequencing used immunoSEQ multiplex PCR; TCRdb keeps in-frame clones, though not all of them. Here the sample spans roughly 100,000 clones, just over 90% being singletons. The receptor was isolated from a human donor in good health. This chain links TRBV19 with TRBJ2-3; D gene uncertain. The sample comprised CD4+ T cells sorted from blood. The CDR3 protein is CASSPTYSTDTQYF. The DNA of the CDR3 is TGTGCCAGTAGTCCCACATATAGCACAGATACGCAGTATTTT.